Shown below are 5 T cell receptor beta chains from a single sample sequenced in a study of a mutant IDH1 vaccine in newly diagnosed glioma. Their antigens remain unidentified. Time point defined: week 23, last vaccination. The study gave 300 ug of mutant IDH1 20-mer peptide per vaccine dose, with topical imiquimod. Assay used: immunoSEQ multiplex PCR; TCRdb lists only in-frame clones, some missing. The table has tens of thousands of clones, around 76% seen once. Source: PBMCs, taken from a glioma patient whose treatment included an IDH1 peptide vaccine. The receptors here all came from a woman between 35 and 50 years old with glioma. Some clones in this sample may be carry-over from other donors' samples.

The chain couples TRBV7-9 to TRBJ2-7; TRBD2 is a possible D gene (6 bases). Germline lookup yields CDR1 SEHNR and CDR2 FQNEAQ (reference sequence). Trimming cost V 5 bases and J 3 bases, with 11 bases left between them. The CDR3 is 13 amino acids. This chain's CDR3 is CASSLGGIYEQYF. The CDR3 DNA reads as TGTGCCAGCAGCCTCGGGGGTATCTACGAGCAGTACTTC.

The J gene is TRBJ1-1, the V gene TRBV30, with D hard to call. Trimming pared 3 bases from V and 4 bases from J, leaving 9 bases between. The CDR3 has 12 amino acids. Germline CDR1 is GTSNPN and CDR2 is SVGIG (reference sequence). The DNA for the CDR3 is TGTGCCTGGAGGCTCCGGAGCACTGAAGCTTTCTTT. This encodes CAWRLRSTEAFF.

The CDR3 DNA reads TGTGCCAGCAGCTTTCGCGGGACTCTACACGAGCAGTACTTC. Residues: CASSFRGTLHEQYF. The chain has TRBV7-2 and TRBJ2-7; weak D call: TRBD2 (6 bases). The ends were cut back, 3 bases at V and 5 bases at J, with 14 bases in the middle. Germline values: CDR1 SGHTA, CDR2 FQGNSA. This CDR3 spans 14 amino acids.

The V and J genes are TRBV5-1 and TRBJ2-7, with D maybe TRBD1 (6 bases). CDR3 length: 16 residues. Looked up from germline, CDR1 is SGHRS and CDR2 is YFSETQ. V gave up 4 bases and J gave up 4 bases, with 21 bases separating them. The CDR3 spells CASSARTQGWDYEQYF. The CDR3 bases are TGCGCCAGCAGCGCCCGGACCCAGGGGTGGGATTACGAGCAGTACTTC.

This chain joins TRBV27 and TRBJ2-2; 7 bases map to TRBD1. Germline lookup yields CDR1 MNHEY and CDR2 SMNVEV (reference sequence). The CDR3 is 15 residues long. Trimming at V came to 6 bases and at J to 4 bases, leaving 8 bases not matched to a gene. Here the CDR3 DNA reads TGTGCCAGCAGACTTACGGGACAGCCCACCGGGGAGCTGTTTTTT. Translated, it gives CASRLTGQPTGELFF.